The 12 T cell receptor beta chains in this list originate from one sample, sequenced in a study of OX40 agonist ivuxolimab in advanced cancers. TCRdb's copy holds only in-frame clones and misses some; the assay was immunoSEQ multiplex PCR. Among approximately 43,000 clones, 85% to 90% were seen once, and the ten largest hold around 33%. Sequences were derived from CD4+ or CD8+ T cells sorted from blood, sampled in a trial of the OX40 agonist ivuxolimab. These receptors were taken from an adult with an advanced solid tumor such as melanoma, head and neck, liver or kidney cancer.

The chain joins TRBV5-8 to TRBJ2-5; 14 bases agree with TRBD2. After removal of 4 bases from V and 5 bases from J, the junction contained 7 bases not matched to a gene. The CDR3 is 16 residues long. Germline V gives CDR1 SGHTS, CDR2 YDEGEE. CDR3 DNA: TGTGCCAGCAGCCGTGGACTAGCGGGAGGTCGCGAGACCCAGTACTTC. This translates into CASSRGLAGGRETQYF.

The J gene is TRBJ1-2, the V gene TRBV5-4; D might be TRBD1 (5 bases). The CDR3 is 15 residues long. The germline gives CDR1 SGHNT, CDR2 YYREEE (reference sequence). With 0 bases removed from V and 0 bases from J, the gap between germline ends came to 9 bases. The CDR3 bases are TGTGCCAGCAGCTTGGGAGACAGAACTAACTATGGCTACACCTTC. Protein sequence: CASSLGDRTNYGYTF.

In its sample, this clone was seen once. The chain joins TRBV7-9 to TRBJ1-4; a possible D gene is TRBD1 (5 bases). With 5 bases removed from V and 8 bases from J, the gap between germline ends came to 18 bases. This CDR3 has 15 residues. Looked up from germline, CDR1 is SEHNR and CDR2 is FQNEAQ (reference sequence). DNA for the CDR3: TGTGCCAGCAGCCCCGTCCGGCAGGGTGGAGAAAAACTGTTTTTT. This encodes CASSPVRQGGEKLFF. The full variable domain, completed using reference TRBV7-9 and TRBJ1-4, is DTGVSQNPRHKITKRGQNVTFRCDPISEHNRLYWYRQTLGQGPEFLTYFQNEAQLEKSRLLSDRFSAERPKGSFSTLEIQRTEQGDSAMYLCASSPVRQGGEKLFFGSGTQLSVL.

The CDR3 bases are TGCGCCAGCAGCTTGAGCCGCGGGGGGGCCTACAATGAGCAGTTCTTC. Its translation is CASSLSRGGAYNEQFF. The V gene is TRBV5-1, the J gene TRBJ2-1, with TRBD2 matching over 9 bases. In germline, CDR1 is SGHRS, CDR2 YFSETQ. Germline trimming cut 1 base from V and 2 bases from J; bases unmatched to any gene: 4. The CDR3 totals 16 residues.

The genes are TRBV18 and TRBJ2-7; D may match TRBD1 or TRBD2 (5 bases each). V was cut by 0 bases and J by 5 bases, with 17 bases left in between. Per the germline V gene, CDR1 is KGHSH and CDR2 is LQKENI. This CDR3 region has 16 residues. CDR3 DNA: TGTGCCAGCTCACCACCCTCGCAGGGTGGGACCCACGAGCAGTACTTC. Protein product: CASSPPSQGGTHEQYF.

The J gene is TRBJ1-4, the V gene TRBV19; TRBD1 matches at 7 bases. This CDR3 has 14 residues. V lost 6 bases and J lost 3; bases outside the gene matches: 4. CDR1 is LNHDA, CDR2 SQIVND, per germline (reference sequence). The CDR3 here is CASSPDRSNEKLFF. Written as DNA, the CDR3 is TGTGCCAGTAGCCCGGACAGGTCTAATGAAAAACTGTTTTTT.

The gene calls are TRBV7-3 and TRBJ1-1; unclear D gene. Germline-derived CDR1 and CDR2 are SGHTA and FQGTGA. The V end lost 6 bases, the J end lost 3 bases, and 11 bases lay between the germline ends. The CDR3 totals 13 residues. This CDR3 is CASSRQADTEAFF. The CDR3 DNA reads as TGTGCCAGCAGTCGGCAGGCGGACACTGAAGCTTTCTTT.

The rearrangement joins TRBV14 to TRBJ2-7; 7 positions match TRBD1. The trim removed 0 bases at V and 2 bases at J, leaving 1 base unmatched. Looked up from germline, CDR1 is SGHDN and CDR2 is FVKESK. The CDR3 is 14 amino acids. CDR3 DNA: TGTGCCAGCAGCCAAGAAGGGACAGCCTACGAGCAGTACTTC. It codes for CASSQEGTAYEQYF.

This clone occurred a few times. The chain carries TRBV6-1 and TRBJ1-5; no clear D gene. CDR3 size: 13 residues. The germline V and J ends were trimmed by 3 bases and 2 bases, with 5 bases remaining between them. Germline loops: CDR1 MNHNS, CDR2 SASEGT. CDR3 region: CASSEVGNQPQHF. DNA for the CDR3: TGTGCCAGCAGTGAGGTGGGCAATCAGCCCCAGCATTTT.

The V call is TRBV7-2, the J call TRBJ1-2, with D possibly TRBD1 on 5 matching bases. This CDR3 comprises 14 residues. Between the trimmed V and J ends, which lost 4 bases and 0 bases, there was a span of 9 bases. CDR1 and CDR2 (germline): SGHTA, FQGNSA. CDR3 amino acids: CASSWRGANYGYTF. DNA for the CDR3: TGTGCCAGCAGCTGGCGGGGGGCTAACTATGGCTACACCTTC.

V and J are TRBV19 and TRBJ2-3; D gene uncertain. With 1 base removed from V and 7 bases from J, the gap between germline ends came to 15 bases. This CDR3 is 15 amino acids long. Germline lookup yields CDR1 LNHDA and CDR2 SQIVND (reference sequence). This CDR3 reads CASSIGDGPRNTQYF. CDR3 DNA: TGTGCCAGTAGTATAGGAGACGGCCCTCGGAATACGCAGTATTTT.

The chain recombines TRBV5-1 with TRBJ1-2; D uncertain. The CDR3 consists of 13 residues. V was clipped by 3 bases and J by 8 bases, with 14 bases between them. Looked up from germline, CDR1 is SGHRS and CDR2 is YFSETQ. For the CDR3, the DNA is TGCGCCAGCAGCTCGGCCAGTAGTTCCGGCTACACCTTC. Its protein product is CASSSASSSGYTF.